The 6 T cell receptor beta chains below were found in one sample sequenced in a study of vaccination and CD4 T cells after COVID-19 (dated by TCRdb to between 2021 and 2024). Preparation of the library involved PCR. Sequencing was performed on an Illumina iSeq 100. At the Johns Hopkins FTIC core, DNA from the cultured CD4+ T cells underwent TCR sequencing with the Oncomine TCR Beta short-read assay. TCRdb reran the public reads through fastp at Q25 and MiXCR, keeping productive beta chains. Each record represents a unique CDR3 protein, reported with the most common genes and DNA among its rows. The sample table lists thousands of distinct CDR3 sequences, over 20% of them with a count of one. The ten most abundant clones make up 25% to 30% of the sample. Reading the label with the study, this specimen's treatment or condition is: approximately 11-day PBMC culture with coronavirus spike peptide pools or control peptides (ViraFEST assay).

These receptors have no known antigen. The material was CD4+ T cells from blood, cultured in vitro, obtained after SARS-CoV-2 vaccination. These receptors all come from a human donor who had recovered from COVID-19.

The chain recombines TRBV5-4 with TRBJ2-7; TRBD1 agrees at 10 bases. The CDR3 consists of 15 residues. Trimming took 4 bases from V and 4 from J; bases not matched to a gene: 8. Germline assignment: CDR1 SGHNT and CDR2 YYREEE (reference sequence). The CDR3 sequence is CASSGPGTGVYEQYF. For the CDR3, the DNA is TGTGCCAGCAGCGGCCCCGGGACAGGGGTATACGAGCAGTACTTC.

The CDR3 sequence: CASSDRAGYTF. The DNA for the CDR3 is TGTGCCAGCAGTGATCGAGCCGGCTACACCTTC. This chain joins TRBV2 and TRBJ1-2, with D hard to call. This CDR3 contains 11 residues. Trimming stripped 3 bases from V and 8 bases from J, with 7 bases between. Germline V lookup: CDR1 SNHLY, CDR2 FYNNEI. The full variable domain, in which reference TRBV2 and TRBJ1-2 provide the parts outside the CDR3, is EPEVTQTPSHQVTQMGQEVILRCVPISNHLYFYWYRQILGQKVEFLVSFYNNEISEKSEIFDDQFSVERPDGSNFTLKIRSTKLEDSAMYFCASSDRAGYTFGSGTRLTVV.

This chain connects TRBV4-2 to TRBJ2-1; D possibly matches TRBD1 or TRBD2 (5 bases each). This CDR3 has 15 amino acids. The germline V and J ends were trimmed by 4 bases and 0 bases, with 10 bases remaining between them. Germline V gene data show CDR1 as LGHNA and CDR2 as YNFKEQ. The CDR3 is CASSRGASSYNEQFF. In DNA, the CDR3 is TGTGCCAGCAGCCGAGGGGCGAGCTCCTACAATGAGCAGTTCTTC.

V usage is TRBV2 and J usage is TRBJ2-7; the match to TRBD2 covers 14 bases. Germline CDR1 reads SNHLY; CDR2 reads FYNNEI. Trimming removed 6 bases from V and 3 bases from J; junction bases left unmatched: 1. The CDR3 runs 14 residues. The DNA of the CDR3 is TGTGCCAGCAGGGGGACTAGCGGGGGCTACGAGCAGTACTTC. Translated, it gives CASRGTSGGYEQYF.

This clonotype qualifies as medium-sized (0.01 to 0.1%). This rearrangement joins TRBV4-1 to TRBJ1-2, with a weak D call TRBD1 (5 bases). CDR1 is MGHRA, CDR2 YSYEKL, per germline. Trimming removed 4 bases from V and 3 bases from J, with 9 bases in between. The CDR3 runs 13 residues. CDR3 protein: CASSLQADYGYTF. CDR3 DNA sequence: TGCGCCAGCAGCCTACAGGCGGACTATGGCTACACCTTC.

Within the sample, this clonotype is medium-sized. The rearrangement links TRBV7-2 to TRBJ2-7; D possibly corresponds to TRBD2 (5 bases). The CDR3 runs to 15 residues. The V end lost 1 base, the J end lost 1 base, and 11 bases lay between the germline ends. The germline gives CDR1 SGHTA, CDR2 FQGNSA. The CDR3 here is CASSLGPSWSYEQYF. The CDR3 DNA follows: TGTGCCAGCAGCTTAGGTCCTAGCTGGTCCTACGAGCAGTACTTC.